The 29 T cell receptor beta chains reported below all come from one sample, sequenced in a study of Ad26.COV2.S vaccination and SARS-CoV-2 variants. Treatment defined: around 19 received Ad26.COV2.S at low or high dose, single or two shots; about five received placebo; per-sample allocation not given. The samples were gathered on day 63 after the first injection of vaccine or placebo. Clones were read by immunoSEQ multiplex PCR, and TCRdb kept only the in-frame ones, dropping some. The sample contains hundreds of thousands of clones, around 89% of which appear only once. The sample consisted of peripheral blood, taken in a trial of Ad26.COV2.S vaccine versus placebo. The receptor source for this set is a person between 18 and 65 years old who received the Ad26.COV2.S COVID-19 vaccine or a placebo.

CDR3: CASSFRTANTGELFF. For the CDR3, the DNA is TGCGCCAGCAGCTTTCGGACTGCAAACACCGGGGAGCTGTTTTTT. The chain has TRBV5-1 and TRBJ2-2; D might be TRBD2 (5 bases). V was clipped by 2 bases and J by 2 bases, with 10 bases between them. Germline V gene lookup returns CDR1 SGHRS and CDR2 YFSETQ. The CDR3 contains 15 residues.

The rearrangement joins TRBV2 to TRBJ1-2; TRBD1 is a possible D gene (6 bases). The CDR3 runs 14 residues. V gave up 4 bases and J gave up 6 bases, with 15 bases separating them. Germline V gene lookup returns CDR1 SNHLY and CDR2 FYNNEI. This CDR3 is CASSGVQGHHGYTF. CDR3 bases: TGTGCCAGCAGTGGGGTTCAGGGACACCATGGCTACACCTTC. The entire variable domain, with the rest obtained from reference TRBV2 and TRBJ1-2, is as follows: EPEVTQTPSHQVTQMGQEVILRCVPISNHLYFYWYRQILGQKVEFLVSFYNNEISEKSEIFDDQFSVERPDGSNFTLKIRSTKLEDSAMYFCASSGVQGHHGYTFGSGTRLTVV.

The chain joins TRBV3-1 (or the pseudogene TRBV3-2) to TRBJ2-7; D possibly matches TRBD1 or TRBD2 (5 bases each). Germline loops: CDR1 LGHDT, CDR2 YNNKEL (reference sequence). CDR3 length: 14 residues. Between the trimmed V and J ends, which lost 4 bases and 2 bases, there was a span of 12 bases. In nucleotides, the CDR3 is TGTGCCAGCAGCCGGGACCACGATACCTACGAGCAGTACTTC. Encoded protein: CASSRDHDTYEQYF.

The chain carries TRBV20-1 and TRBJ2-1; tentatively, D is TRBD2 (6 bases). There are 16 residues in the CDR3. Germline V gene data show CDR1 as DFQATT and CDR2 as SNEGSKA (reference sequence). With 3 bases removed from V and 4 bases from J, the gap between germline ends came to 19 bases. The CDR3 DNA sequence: TGCAGTGCTAGTAAGCGGGTTTTCGGAATTTACAATGAGCAGTTCTTC. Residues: CSASKRVFGIYNEQFF.

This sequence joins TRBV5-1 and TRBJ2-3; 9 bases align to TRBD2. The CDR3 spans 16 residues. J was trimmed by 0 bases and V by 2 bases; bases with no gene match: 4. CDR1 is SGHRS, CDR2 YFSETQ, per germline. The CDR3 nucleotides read TGCGCCAGCAGCTTTTTAGCGGGGGATAGCACAGATACGCAGTATTTT. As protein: CASSFLAGDSTDTQYF.

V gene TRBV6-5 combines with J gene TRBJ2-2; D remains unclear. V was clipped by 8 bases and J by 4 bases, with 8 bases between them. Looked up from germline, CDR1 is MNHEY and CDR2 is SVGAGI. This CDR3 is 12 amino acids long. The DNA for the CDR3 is TGTGCCAGCCGCTACATCACCGGGGAGCTGTTTTTT. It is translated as CASRYITGELFF.

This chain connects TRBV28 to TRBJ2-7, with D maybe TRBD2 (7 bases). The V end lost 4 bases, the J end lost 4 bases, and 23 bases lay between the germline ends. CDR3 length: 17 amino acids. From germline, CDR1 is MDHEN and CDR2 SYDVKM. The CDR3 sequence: CASSWGGRRVGTYEQYF. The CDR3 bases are TGTGCCAGCAGTTGGGGGGGGAGGAGGGTCGGGACATACGAGCAGTACTTC.

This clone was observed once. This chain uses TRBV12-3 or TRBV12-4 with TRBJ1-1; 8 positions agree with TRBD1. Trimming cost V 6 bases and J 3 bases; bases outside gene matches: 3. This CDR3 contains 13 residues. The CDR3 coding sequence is TGTGCCAGCAGCCCGGACAGGGACACTGAAGCTTTCTTT. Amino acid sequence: CASSPDRDTEAFF.

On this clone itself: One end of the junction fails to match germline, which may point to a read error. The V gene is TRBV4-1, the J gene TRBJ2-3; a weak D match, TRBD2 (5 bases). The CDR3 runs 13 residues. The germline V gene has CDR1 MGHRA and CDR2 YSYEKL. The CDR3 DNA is TGCGCCAGCAGCCAAGATGGGTCTAGCACGGGCCATTTT. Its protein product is CASSQDGSSTGHF.

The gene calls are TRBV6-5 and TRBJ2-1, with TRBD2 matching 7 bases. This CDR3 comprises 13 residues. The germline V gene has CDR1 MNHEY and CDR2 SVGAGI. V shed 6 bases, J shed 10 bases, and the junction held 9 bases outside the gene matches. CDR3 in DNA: TGTGCCAGCAGGACGGCTAGCGGAGGCGAGCAGTTCTTC. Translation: CASRTASGGEQFF.

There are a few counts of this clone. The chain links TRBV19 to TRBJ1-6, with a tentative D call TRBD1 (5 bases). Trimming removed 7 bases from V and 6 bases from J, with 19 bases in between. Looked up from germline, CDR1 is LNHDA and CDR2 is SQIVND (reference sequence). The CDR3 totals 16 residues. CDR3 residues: CASNDPGTDINSPLHF. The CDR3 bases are TGTGCCAGTAATGACCCCGGGACCGACATTAATTCACCCCTCCACTTT.

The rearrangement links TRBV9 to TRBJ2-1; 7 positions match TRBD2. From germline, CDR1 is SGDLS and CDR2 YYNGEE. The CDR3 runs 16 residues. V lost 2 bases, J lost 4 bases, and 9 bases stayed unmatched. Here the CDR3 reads CASSVGGGSVYNEQFF. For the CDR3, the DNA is TGTGCCAGCAGCGTTGGCGGGGGATCCGTATACAATGAGCAGTTCTTC.

DNA of the CDR3: TGTGCCAGCAAAATTAGCGGCTACAATGAGCAGTTCTTC. Translated: CASKISGYNEQFF. The chain couples TRBV7-9 to TRBJ2-1; a weak D match, TRBD2 (6 bases). The ends were cut back, 7 bases at V and 3 bases at J, with 10 bases in the middle. The length of the CDR3 is 13 residues. The germline gives CDR1 SEHNR, CDR2 FQNEAQ (reference sequence).

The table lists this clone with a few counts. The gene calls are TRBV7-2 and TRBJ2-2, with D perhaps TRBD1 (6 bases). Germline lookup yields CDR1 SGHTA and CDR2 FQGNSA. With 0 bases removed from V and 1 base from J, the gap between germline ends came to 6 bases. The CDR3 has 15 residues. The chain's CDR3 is CASSLATGNTGELFF. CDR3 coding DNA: TGTGCCAGCAGCTTAGCGACAGGGAACACCGGGGAGCTGTTTTTT.

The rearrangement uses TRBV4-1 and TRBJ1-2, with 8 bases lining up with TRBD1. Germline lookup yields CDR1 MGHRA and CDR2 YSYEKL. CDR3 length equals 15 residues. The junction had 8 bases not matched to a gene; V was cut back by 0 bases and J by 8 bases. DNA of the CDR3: TGCGCCAGCAGCCAAGACCTAGGACAGGGTGGGGGCTACACCTTC. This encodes CASSQDLGQGGGYTF.

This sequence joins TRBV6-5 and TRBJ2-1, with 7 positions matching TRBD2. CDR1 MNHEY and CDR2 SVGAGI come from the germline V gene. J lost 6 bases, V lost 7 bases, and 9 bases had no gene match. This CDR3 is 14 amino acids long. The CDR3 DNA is TGTGCCAGCACCCGACAGTGGGGGGGCAATGAGCAGTTCTTC. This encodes CASTRQWGGNEQFF.

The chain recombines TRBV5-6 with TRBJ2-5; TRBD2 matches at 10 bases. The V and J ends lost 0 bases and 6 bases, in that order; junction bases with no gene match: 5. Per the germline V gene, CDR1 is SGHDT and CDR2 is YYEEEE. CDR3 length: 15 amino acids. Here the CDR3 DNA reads TGTGCCAGCAGCTTGGGGAGCGGGGGGGCGAAGACCCAGTACTTC. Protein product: CASSLGSGGAKTQYF.

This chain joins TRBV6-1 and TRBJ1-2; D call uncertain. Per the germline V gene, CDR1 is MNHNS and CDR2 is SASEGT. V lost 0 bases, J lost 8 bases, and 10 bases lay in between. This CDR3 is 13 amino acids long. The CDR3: CASSEARAGGYTF. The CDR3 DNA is TGTGCCAGCAGTGAAGCCCGGGCGGGAGGCTACACCTTC.

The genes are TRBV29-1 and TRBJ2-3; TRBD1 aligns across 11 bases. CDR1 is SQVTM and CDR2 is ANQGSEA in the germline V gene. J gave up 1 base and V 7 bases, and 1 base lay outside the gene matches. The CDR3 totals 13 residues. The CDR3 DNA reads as TGCAGCGCGGGACAGGGGGGCACAGATACGCAGTATTTT. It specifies CSAGQGGTDTQYF.

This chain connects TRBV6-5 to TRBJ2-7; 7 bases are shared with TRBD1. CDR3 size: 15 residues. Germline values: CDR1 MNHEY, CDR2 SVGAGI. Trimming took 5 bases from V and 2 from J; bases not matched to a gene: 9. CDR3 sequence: CASSHRDRATYEQYF. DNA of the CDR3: TGTGCCAGCAGTCACCGGGACAGAGCAACCTACGAGCAGTACTTC.

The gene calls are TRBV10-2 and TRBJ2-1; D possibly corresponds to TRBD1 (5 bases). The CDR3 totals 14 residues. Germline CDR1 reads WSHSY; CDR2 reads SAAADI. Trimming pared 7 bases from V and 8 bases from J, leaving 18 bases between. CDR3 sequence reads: CASIRDVVSDEQFF. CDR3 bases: TGCGCCAGCATCAGGGATGTGGTGAGCGATGAGCAGTTCTTC.

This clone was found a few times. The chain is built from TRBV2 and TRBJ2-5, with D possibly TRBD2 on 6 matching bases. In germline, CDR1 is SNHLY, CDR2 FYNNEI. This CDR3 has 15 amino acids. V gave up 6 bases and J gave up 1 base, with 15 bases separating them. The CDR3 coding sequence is TGTGCCAGCAGGAAGGAGGCTAGCGCCCAAGAGACCCAGTACTTC. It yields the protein CASRKEASAQETQYF.

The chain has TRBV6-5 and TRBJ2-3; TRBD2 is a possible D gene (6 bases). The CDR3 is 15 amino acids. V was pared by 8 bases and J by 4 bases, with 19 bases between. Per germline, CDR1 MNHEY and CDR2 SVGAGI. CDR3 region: CASRRDFSRADTQYF. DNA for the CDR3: TGTGCCAGCCGGCGGGACTTCTCAAGGGCAGATACGCAGTATTTT.

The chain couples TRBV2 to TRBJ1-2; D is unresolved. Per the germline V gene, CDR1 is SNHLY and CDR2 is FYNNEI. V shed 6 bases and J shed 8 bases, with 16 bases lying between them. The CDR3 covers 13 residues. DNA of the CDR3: TGTGCCAGCAGGCTCGGATCTGCTGGCGGCTACACCTTC. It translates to CASRLGSAGGYTF.

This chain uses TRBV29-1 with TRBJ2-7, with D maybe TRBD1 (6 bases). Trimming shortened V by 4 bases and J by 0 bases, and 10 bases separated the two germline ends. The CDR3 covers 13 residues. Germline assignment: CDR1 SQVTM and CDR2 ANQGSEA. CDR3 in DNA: TGCAGCGTTGTAGGGGACAACTCCTACGAGCAGTACTTC. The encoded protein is CSVVGDNSYEQYF.

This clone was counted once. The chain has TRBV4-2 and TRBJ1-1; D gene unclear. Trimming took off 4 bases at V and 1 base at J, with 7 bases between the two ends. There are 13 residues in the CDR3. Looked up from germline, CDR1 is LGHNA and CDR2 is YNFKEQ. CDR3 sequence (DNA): TGTGCCAGCAGCCGCAGAGAGAACACTGAAGCTTTCTTT. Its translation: CASSRRENTEAFF.

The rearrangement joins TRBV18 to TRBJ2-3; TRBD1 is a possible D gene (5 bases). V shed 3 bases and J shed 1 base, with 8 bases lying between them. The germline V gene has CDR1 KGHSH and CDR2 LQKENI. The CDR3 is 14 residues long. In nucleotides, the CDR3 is TGTGCCAGCTCACCTAGCAGGGGCACAGATACGCAGTATTTT. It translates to CASSPSRGTDTQYF.

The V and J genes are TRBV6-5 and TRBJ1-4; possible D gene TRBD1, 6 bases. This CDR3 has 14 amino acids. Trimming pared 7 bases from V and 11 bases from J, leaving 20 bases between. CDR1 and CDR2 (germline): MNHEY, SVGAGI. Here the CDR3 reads CASKKGSEGGKLFF. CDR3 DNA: TGTGCCAGCAAGAAGGGGTCGGAGGGGGGTAAACTGTTTTTT.

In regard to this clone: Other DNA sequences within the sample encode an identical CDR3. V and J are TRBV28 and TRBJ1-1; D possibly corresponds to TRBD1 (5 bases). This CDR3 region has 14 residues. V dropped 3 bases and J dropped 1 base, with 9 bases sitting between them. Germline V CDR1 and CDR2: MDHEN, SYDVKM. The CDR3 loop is CASSLVQGNTEAFF. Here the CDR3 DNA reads TGTGCCAGCAGTTTGGTGCAGGGGAACACTGAAGCTTTCTTT.